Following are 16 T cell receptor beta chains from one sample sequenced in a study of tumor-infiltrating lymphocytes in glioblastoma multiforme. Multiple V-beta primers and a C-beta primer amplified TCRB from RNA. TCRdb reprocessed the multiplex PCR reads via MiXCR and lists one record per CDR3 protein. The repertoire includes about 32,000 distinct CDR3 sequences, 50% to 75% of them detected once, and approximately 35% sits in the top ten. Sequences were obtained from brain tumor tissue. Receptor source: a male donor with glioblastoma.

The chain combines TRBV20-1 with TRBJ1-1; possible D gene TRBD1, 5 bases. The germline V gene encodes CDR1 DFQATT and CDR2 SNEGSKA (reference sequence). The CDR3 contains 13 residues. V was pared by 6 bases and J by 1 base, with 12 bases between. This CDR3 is CSATRQRNTEAFF. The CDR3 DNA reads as TGCAGTGCCACACGACAGAGGAACACTGAAGCTTTCTTT.

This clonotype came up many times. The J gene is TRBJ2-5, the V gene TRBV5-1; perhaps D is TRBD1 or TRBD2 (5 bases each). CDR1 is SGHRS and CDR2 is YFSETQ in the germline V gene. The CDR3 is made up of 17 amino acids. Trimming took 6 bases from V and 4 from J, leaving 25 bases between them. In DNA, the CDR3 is TGCGCCAGCACCGAAAGTCTCTACCCGAGGGGTGGAGAGACCCAGTACTTC. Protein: CASTESLYPRGGETQYF. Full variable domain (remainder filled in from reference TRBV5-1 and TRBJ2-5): KAGVTQTPRYLIKTRGQQVTLSCSPISGHRSVSWYQQTPGQGLQFLFEYFSETQRNKGNFPGRFSGRQFSNSRSEMNVSTLELGDSALYLCASTESLYPRGGETQYFGPGTRLLVL.

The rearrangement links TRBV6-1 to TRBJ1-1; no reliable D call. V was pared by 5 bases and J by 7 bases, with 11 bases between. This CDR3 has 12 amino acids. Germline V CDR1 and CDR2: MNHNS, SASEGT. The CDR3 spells CASSPTRREAFF. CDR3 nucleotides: TGTGCCAGCAGTCCGACACGACGTGAAGCTTTCTTT.

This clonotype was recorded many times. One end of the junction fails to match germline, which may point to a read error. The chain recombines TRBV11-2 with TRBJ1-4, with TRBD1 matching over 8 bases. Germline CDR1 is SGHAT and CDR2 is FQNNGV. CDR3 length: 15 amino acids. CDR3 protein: CARALQGQANERLFF. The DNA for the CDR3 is TGTGCCCGCGCTCTACAGGGACAGGCGAATGAAAGACTGTTTTTT.

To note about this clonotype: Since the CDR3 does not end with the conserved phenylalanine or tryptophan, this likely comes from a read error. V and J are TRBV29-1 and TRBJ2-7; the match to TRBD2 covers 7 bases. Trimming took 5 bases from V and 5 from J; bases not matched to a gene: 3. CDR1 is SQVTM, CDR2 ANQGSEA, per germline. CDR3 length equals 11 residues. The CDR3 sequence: CSVREGHEQYL. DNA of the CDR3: TGCAGCGTTAGGGAGGGGCACGAGCAGTACCTC.

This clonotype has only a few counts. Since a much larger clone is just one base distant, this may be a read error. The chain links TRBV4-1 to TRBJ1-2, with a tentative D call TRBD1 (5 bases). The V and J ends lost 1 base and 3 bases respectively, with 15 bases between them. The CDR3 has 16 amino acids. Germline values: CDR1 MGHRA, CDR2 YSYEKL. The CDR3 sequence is CASSQVRPGRDYGYTF. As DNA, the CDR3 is TGCGCCAGCAGCCAAGTAAGGCCAGGGCGTGACTATGGCTACACCTTC.

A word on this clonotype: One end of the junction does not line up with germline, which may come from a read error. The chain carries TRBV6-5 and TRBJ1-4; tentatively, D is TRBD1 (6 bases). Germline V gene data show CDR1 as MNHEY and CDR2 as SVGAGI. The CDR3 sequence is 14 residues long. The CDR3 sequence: CASRMGGGDEELFF. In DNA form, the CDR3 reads TGTGCCAGCAGAATGGGAGGGGGGGATGAAGAACTATTTTTT.

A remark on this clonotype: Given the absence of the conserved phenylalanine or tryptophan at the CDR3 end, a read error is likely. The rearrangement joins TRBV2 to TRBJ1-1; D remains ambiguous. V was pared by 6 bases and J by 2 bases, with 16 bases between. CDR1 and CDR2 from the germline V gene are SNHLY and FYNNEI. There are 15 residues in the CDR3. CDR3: CASSPETLPNTEAFI. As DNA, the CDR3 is TGTGCCAGCAGCCCTGAGACATTACCTAACACTGAAGCTTTCATT.

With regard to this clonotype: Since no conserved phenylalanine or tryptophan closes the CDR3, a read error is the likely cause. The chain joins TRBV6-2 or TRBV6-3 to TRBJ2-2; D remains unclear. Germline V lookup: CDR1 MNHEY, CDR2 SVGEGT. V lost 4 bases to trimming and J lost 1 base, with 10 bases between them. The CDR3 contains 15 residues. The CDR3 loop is CASSSTQENTGELFL. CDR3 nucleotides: TGTGCCAGCAGTTCAACTCAGGAGAACACCGGGGAGCTGTTTTTG.

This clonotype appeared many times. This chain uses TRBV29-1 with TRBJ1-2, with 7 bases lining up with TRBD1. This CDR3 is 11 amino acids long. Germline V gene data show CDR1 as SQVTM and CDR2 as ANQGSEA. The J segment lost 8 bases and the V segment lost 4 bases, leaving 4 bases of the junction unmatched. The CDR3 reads CSVVGGPGYTF. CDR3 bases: TGCAGCGTTGTAGGGGGCCCCGGCTACACCTTC.

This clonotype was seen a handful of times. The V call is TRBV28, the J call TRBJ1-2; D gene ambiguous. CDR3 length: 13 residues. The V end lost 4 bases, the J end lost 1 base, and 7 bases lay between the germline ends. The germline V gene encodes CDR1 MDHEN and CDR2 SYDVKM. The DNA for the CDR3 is TGTGCCAGCAGTTCGTCCCTTAACTATGGCTACACCTTC. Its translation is CASSSSLNYGYTF.

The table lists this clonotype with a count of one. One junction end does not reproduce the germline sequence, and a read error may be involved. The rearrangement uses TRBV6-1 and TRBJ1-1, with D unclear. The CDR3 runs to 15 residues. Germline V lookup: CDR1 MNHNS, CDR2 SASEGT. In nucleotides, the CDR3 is TGTGCCAGCAGTGATTTCACCGGCTTGAACAATGAAGCTTTCTTT. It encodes CASSDFTGLNNEAFF.

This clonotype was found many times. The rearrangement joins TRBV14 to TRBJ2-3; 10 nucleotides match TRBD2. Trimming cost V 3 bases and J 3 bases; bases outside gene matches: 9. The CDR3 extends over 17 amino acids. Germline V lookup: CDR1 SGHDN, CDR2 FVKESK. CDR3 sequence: CASSQDLAGVGTDTQYF. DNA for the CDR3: TGTGCCAGCAGCCAGGACCTAGCGGGAGTTGGAACAGATACGCAGTATTTT.

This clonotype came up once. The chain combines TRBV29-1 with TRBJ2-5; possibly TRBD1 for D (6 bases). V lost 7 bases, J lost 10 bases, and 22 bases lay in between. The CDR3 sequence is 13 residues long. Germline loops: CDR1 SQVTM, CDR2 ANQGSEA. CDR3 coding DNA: TGCAGCGCTTTGATAGGGGGTCACAAGAACCAGTACTTC. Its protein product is CSALIGGHKNQYF.

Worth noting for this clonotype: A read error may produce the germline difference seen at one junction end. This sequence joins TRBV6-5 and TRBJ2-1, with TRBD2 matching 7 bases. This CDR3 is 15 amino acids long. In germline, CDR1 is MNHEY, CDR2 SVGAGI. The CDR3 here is CASSYGGSSYNEQSF. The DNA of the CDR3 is TGTGCCAGCAGTTACGGCGGGAGCTCCTATAATGAGCAGTCCTTC.

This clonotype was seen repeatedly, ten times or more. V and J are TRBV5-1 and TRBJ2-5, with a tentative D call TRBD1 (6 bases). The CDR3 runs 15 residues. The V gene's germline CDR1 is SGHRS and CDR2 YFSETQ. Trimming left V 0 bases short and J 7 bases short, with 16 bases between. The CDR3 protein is CASSLVGRQVVTQYF. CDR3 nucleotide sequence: TGCGCCAGCAGCTTGGTGGGACGACAGGTCGTGACCCAGTACTTC.